The entry below gives a single T cell receptor beta chain sequence along with its context. This sample is part of a study of blood T cell repertoires in COVID-19. Across the study: PBMCs, B-cell-depleted T cells, or T cells were the source of the cDNA or gDNA that made up the material.

Authors' methods: It was from reference gene primer amplification that nucleated cell counts were estimated. Some clones are missing from TCRdb's copy, which holds only in-frame ones; the method was immunoSEQ multiplex PCR. V and J calls and clone size follow that table, whereas D and trimming were derived from the DNA. The profile covers about 300,000 clones, with approximately 92% appearing a single time and more than 6% taken by the ten largest. The CDR3 length is 17 residues. V gave up 6 bases and J gave up 4 bases; unmatched junction bases: 11. The germline V gene has CDR1 SGHVS and CDR2 FNYEAQ.

The origin of this receptor is a woman aged 25 to 39 with COVID-19, enrolled during active disease. The V and J genes are TRBV7-6 and TRBJ2-2; 10 bases are a match to TRBD2. The sequenced material came from peripheral blood. The CDR3 DNA reads TGTGCCAGCAGACCCGGACTAGCGGAGGGGAGCACCGGGGAGCTGTTTTTT. Translation gives CASRPGLAEGSTGELFF.